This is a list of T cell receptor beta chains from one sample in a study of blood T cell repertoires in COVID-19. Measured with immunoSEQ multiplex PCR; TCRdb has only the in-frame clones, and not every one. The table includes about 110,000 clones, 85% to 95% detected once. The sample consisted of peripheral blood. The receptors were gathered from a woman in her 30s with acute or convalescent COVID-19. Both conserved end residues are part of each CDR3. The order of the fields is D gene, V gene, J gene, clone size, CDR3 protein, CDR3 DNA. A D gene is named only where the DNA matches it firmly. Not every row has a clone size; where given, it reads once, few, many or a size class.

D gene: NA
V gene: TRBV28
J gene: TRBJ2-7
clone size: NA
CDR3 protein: CASRPQGLHYEQYF
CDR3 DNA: TGTGCCAGCAGGCCTCAGGGGTTACACTACGAGCAGTACTTC

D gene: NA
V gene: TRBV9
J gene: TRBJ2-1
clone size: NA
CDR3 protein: CASSVDGSYNEQFF
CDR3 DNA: TGTGCCAGCAGCGTAGACGGCTCCTACAATGAGCAGTTCTTC

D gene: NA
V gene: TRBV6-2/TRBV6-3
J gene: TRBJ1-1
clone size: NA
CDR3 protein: CASSYVEGGTEAFF
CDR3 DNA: TGTGCCAGCAGTTACGTGGAGGGAGGCACTGAAGCTTTCTTT

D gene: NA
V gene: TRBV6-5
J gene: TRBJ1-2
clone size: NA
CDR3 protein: CASSSQDSTYGYTF
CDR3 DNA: TGTGCCAGCAGTTCCCAGGACAGTACGTATGGCTACACCTTC

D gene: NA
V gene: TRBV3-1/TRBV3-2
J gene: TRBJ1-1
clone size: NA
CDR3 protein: CASSQASGGSLAFF
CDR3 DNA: TGTGCCAGCAGCCAAGCCAGCGGTGGGTCCTTAGCTTTCTTT

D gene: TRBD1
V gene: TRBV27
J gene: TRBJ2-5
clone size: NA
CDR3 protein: CASSRLGGQGFGETQYF
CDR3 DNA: TGTGCCAGCAGCCGATTGGGGGGACAGGGGTTTGGCGAGACCCAGTACTTC

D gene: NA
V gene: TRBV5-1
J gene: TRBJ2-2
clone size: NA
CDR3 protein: CASSLLGREDTGELFF
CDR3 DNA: TGCGCCAGCAGCTTGTTGGGCAGGGAGGACACCGGGGAGCTGTTTTTT

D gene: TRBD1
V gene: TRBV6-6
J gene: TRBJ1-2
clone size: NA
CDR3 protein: CASSPKGGGYGYTF
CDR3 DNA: TGTGCCAGCAGCCCAAAAGGGGGCGGATATGGCTACACCTTC

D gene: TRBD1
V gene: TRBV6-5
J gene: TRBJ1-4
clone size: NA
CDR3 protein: CATRQGGSEKLFF
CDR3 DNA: TGTGCCACCCGACAGGGAGGTAGCGAAAAACTGTTTTTT

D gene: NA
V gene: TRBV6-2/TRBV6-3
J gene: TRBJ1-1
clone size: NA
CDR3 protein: CASSLAGGANTEAFF
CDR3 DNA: TGTGCCAGCAGCCTAGCGGGCGGGGCCAACACTGAAGCTTTCTTT

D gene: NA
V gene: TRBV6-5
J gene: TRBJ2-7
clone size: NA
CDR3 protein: CASSSRDGGYEQYF
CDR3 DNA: TGTGCCAGCAGTTCGCGAGACGGGGGCTACGAGCAGTACTTC

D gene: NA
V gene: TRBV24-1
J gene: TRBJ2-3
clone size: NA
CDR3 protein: CATSSGIATGTDTQYF
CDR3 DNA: TGTGCCACCAGTTCCGGTATAGCCACTGGCACAGATACGCAGTATTTT

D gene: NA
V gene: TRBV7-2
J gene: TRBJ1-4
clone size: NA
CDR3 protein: CASRLQGSTNEKLFF
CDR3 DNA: TGTGCCAGCAGACTACAGGGATCGACTAATGAAAAACTGTTTTTT

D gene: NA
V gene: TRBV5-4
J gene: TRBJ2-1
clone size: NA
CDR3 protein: CASTIGPAGSYNEQFF
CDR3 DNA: TGTGCCAGCACTATCGGACCCGCGGGCTCCTACAATGAGCAGTTCTTC

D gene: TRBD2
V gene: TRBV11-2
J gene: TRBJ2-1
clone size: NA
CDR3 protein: CASSRSGGAYDEQFF
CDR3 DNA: TGTGCCAGCAGCAGGAGCGGGGGGGCCTATGATGAGCAGTTCTTC

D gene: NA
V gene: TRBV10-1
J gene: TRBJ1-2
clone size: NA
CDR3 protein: CASSSPGGLTF
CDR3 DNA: TGCGCCAGCAGCAGCCCGGGGGGACTCACCTTC

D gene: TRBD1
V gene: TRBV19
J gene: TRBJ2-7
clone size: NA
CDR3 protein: CASTKKGGRYEQYF
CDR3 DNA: TGTGCCAGTACCAAAAAAGGGGGCCGCTACGAGCAGTACTTC

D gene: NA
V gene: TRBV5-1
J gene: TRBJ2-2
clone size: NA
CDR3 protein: CASRLNTGELFF
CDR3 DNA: TGCGCCAGCAGACTGAACACCGGGGAGCTGTTTTTT

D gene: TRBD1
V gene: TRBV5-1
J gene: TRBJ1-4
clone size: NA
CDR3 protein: CASSLTGTGDGGEKLFF
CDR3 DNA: TGCGCCAGCAGCTTGACCGGGACAGGGGACGGCGGTGAAAAACTGTTTTTT

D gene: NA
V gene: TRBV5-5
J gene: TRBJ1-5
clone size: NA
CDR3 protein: CASSFGRDNQPQHF
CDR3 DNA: TGTGCCAGCAGCTTTGGACGGGACAATCAGCCCCAGCATTTT

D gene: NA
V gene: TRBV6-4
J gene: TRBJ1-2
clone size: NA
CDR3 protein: CASSLLPGYTF
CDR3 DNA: TGTGCCAGCAGTCTACTACCGGGCTACACCTTC

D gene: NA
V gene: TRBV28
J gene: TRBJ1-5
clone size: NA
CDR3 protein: CASSLPGANSNQPQHF
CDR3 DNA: TGTGCCAGCAGTTTACCAGGGGCCAATAGCAATCAGCCCCAGCATTTT

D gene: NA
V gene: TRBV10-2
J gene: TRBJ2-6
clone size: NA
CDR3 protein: CASTEHTSGANVLTF
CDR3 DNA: TGCGCCAGCACCGAACATACCTCTGGGGCCAACGTCCTGACTTTC

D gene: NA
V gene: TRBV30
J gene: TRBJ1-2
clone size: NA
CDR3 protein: CAWSPLNYGYTF
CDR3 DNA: TGTGCCTGGAGTCCGTTGAACTATGGCTACACCTTC

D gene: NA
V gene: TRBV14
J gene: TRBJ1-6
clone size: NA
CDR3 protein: CASSQELQNNSPLHF
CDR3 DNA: TGTGCCAGCAGCCAAGAGTTACAGAATAATTCACCCCTCCACTTT

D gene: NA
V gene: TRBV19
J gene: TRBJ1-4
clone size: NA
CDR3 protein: CASSIRAVRRRDGEKLFF
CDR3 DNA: TGTGCCAGTAGTATACGGGCCGTCAGGCGGCGGGACGGGGAAAAACTGTTTTTT

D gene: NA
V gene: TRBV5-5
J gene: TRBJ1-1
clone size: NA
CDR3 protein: CASSLRLTGLAFF
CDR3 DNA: TGTGCCAGCAGCTTGCGACTCACAGGGCTAGCTTTCTTT

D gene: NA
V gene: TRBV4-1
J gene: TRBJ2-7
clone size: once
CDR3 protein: CASSPVGGAGSYEQYF
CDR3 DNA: TGCGCCAGCAGCCCAGTCGGGGGAGCTGGATCCTACGAGCAGTACTTC

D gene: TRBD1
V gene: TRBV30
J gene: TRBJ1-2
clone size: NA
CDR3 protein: CAWSWTGRNYGYTF
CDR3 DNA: TGTGCCTGGTCATGGACAGGGAGGAACTATGGCTACACCTTC

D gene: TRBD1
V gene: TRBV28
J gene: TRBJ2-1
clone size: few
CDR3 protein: CASSLPGQGRLNEQFF
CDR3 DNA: TGTGCCAGCAGTTTACCGGGACAGGGTAGGTTGAATGAGCAGTTCTTC

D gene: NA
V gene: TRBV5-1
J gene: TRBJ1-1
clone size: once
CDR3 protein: CASSLEGLHFTDTEAFF
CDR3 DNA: TGCGCCAGCAGCTTGGAAGGACTCCATTTTACGGACACTGAAGCTTTCTTT

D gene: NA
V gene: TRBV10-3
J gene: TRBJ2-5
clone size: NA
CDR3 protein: CAISANRGGRETQYF
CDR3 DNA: TGTGCCATCAGTGCCAATCGTGGGGGGAGGGAGACCCAGTACTTC

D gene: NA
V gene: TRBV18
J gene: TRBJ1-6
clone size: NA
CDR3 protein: CASSPRSQNNSPLHF
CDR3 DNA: TGTGCCAGCTCACCCCGTTCCCAGAATAATTCACCCCTCCACTTT

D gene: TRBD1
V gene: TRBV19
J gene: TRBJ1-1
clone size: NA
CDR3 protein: CASSLGPGQGDTEAFF
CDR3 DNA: TGTGCCAGTAGTCTCGGTCCGGGACAGGGAGACACTGAAGCTTTCTTT

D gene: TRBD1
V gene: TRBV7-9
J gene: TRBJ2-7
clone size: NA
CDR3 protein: CASSLARDRGNEQYF
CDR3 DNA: TGTGCCAGCAGCTTAGCCCGGGACAGGGGTAACGAGCAGTACTTC

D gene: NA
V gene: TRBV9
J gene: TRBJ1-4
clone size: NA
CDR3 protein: CASSGSLATNEKLFF
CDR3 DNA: TGTGCCAGCAGCGGGTCATTAGCAACTAATGAAAAACTGTTTTTT

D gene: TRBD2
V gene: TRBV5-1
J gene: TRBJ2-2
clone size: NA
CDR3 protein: CASSAGTSGGARTGELFF
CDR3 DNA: TGCGCCAGCAGCGCCGGGACTAGCGGGGGGGCCCGGACCGGGGAGCTGTTTTTT

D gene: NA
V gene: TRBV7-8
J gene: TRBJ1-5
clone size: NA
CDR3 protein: CASSQRGGIQPQHF
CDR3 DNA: TGTGCCAGCAGCCAAAGGGGAGGGATTCAGCCCCAGCATTTT

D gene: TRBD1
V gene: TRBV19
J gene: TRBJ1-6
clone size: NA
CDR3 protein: CASSAEAPGQGAEYNSPLHF
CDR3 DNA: TGTGCCAGTAGTGCCGAAGCTCCGGGACAGGGGGCTGAATATAATTCACCCCTCCACTTT

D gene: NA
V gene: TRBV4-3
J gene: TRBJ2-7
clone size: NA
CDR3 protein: CATAGDTSSYEQYF
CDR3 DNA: TGCGCCACCGCCGGGGACACCAGCTCCTACGAGCAGTACTTC

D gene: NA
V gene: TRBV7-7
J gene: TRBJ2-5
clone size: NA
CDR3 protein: CASSLGRLVVGETQYF
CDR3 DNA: TGTGCTAGCAGCTTAGGTAGATTGGTGGTCGGGGAGACCCAGTACTTC

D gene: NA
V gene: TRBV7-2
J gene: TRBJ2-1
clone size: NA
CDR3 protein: CASSYGQSGGQQFF
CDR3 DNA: TGTGCCAGCAGCTATGGACAGTCCGGAGGCCAGCAGTTCTTC

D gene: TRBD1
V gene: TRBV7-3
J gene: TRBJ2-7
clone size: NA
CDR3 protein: CASSLMGQSYEQYF
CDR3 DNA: TGTGCCAGCAGCTTAATGGGACAGAGCTACGAGCAGTACTTC

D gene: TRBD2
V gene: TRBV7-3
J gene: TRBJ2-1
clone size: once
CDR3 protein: CASSRTSGRVYEQFF
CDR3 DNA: TGTGCCAGCAGCCGGACTAGCGGGAGAGTGTATGAGCAGTTCTTC

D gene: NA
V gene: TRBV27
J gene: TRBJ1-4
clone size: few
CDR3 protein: CASSLSAGWSEKLFF
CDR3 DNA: TGTGCCAGCAGTTTATCGGCAGGGTGGAGTGAAAAACTGTTTTTT